The text below deals with one TCR beta chain. This CDR3 is 14 amino acids long. Germline V gene lookup returns CDR1 SNHLY and CDR2 FYNNEI. V gave up 5 bases and J gave up 8 bases; unmatched junction bases: 7. This record comes from a study of read filtering for tumor transcriptome and immune sequencing. About the study: Under 10 patients were R-ISS I, approximately 15 were R-ISS II, 6 or 7 were R-ISS III.

From approximately 430 ng of RNA, a library with molecular barcoded alpha/delta and beta/gamma adaptors was made. TCRdb redid the calling of the reads with MiXCR, one entry per CDR3 protein. The data contain about 30,000 distinct CDR3 sequences, approximately 18% of them seen just once; the ten biggest clones take up 16%. This TCR came from a donor at least 40 years old with multiple myeloma. The gene calls are TRBV2 and TRBJ1-4; 8 nucleotides agree with TRBD1. The sample taken for sequencing was a population of CD138-negative cells sorted from bone marrow. The CDR3 spells CASSMTGAGEKLFF. CDR3 bases: TGTGCCAGCAGTATGACAGGGGCGGGCGAAAAACTGTTTTTT.